This TCR beta chain originates from a study of T cell clones after liver transplantation. Study background: A pre-transplant mixed lymphocyte reaction with TCRbeta sequencing defined graft-donor-reactive clones followed in post-transplant blood. Samples came pre-transplant, pre-randomization before withdrawal, and post-randomization after withdrawal ended.

Generated by immunoSEQ multiplex PCR, the TCRdb table keeps only in-frame clones and is missing some. The data show about 120,000 clones, 90% seen once. As regards this clone: Its cognate antigen is unknown.

Losses at the gene ends were 4 bases for V and 1 base for J; bases not matched to a gene: 10. Germline V gene sequence: CDR1 SGHNT, CDR2 YENEEA. The CDR3 runs to 16 residues. Findings and caveats of the study: Graft donor-reactive T cells possibly entered the graft instead of undergoing deletion. A larger donor-reactive than third-party decline suggested partial antigen-specific deletion.

This chain uses TRBV11-3 with TRBJ2-7, with 7 bases matching TRBD1. The TCR sequence derives from a human patient who received a liver transplant. The T cells may come from the graft donor. The source was CD4+ T cells from blood, collected 12 months after liver transplant. The CDR3 sequence is CASSSGRDRQSYEQYF. The CDR3 nucleotides are TGTGCCAGCAGCTCAGGTCGGGACAGACAGTCCTACGAGCAGTACTTC. The whole variable domain, filled in from reference TRBV11-3 and TRBJ2-7, reads EAGVVQSPRYKIIEKKQPVAFWCNPISGHNTLYWYLQNLGQGPELLIRYENEEAVDDSQLPKDRFSAERLKGVDSTLKIQPAELGDSAVYLCASSSGRDRQSYEQYFGPGTRLTVT.